These T cell receptor beta chains were read from a single sample in a study of OX40 agonist ivuxolimab in advanced cancers. Measured with immunoSEQ multiplex PCR; TCRdb has only the in-frame clones, and not every one. The repertoire holds more than 15,000 clones, with just over 85% as singletons. This specimen was CD4+ or CD8+ T cells sorted from blood, taken in a trial of the OX40 agonist ivuxolimab. The receptors were gathered from an adult with an advanced solid tumor such as melanoma, head and neck, liver or kidney cancer. Both conserved end residues are part of each CDR3.

length: 16
V: TRBV5-4
J: TRBJ1-1
CDR3: CASSGEGQTVNTEAFF

length: 11
V: TRBV6-6
J: TRBJ1-2
CDR3: CASSYSYGYTF

length: 16
V: TRBV2
J: TRBJ1-5
CDR3: CASSERAGVSNQPQHF

length: 15
V: TRBV27
J: TRBJ2-2
CDR3: CASSLTRDSTGELFF

length: 15
V: TRBV29-1
J: TRBJ1-2
CDR3: CSVEDADRENYGYTF

length: 13
V: TRBV19
J: TRBJ1-6
CDR3: CASRTGRNSPLHF

length: 16
V: TRBV5-1
J: TRBJ2-7
CDR3: CASSYKFRDSYYEQYF

length: 12
V: TRBV5-4
J: TRBJ2-2
CDR3: CASRGMNGELFF

length: 14
V: TRBV10-3
J: TRBJ1-1
CDR3: CAISAGGSGTEAFF

length: 14
V: TRBV11-2
J: TRBJ2-7
CDR3: CASHQGSLSYEQYF

length: 13
V: TRBV2
J: TRBJ2-1
CDR3: CARQGESYNEQFF

length: 15
V: TRBV14
J: TRBJ2-1
CDR3: CASSGPGVSYNEQFF

length: 19
V: TRBV28
J: TRBJ2-7
CDR3: CASVPRAVQLPPEAVQQYF

length: 14
V: TRBV7-8
J: TRBJ2-3
CDR3: CASSQGVPLDTQYF

length: 17
V: TRBV7-2
J: TRBJ2-1
CDR3: CASSLVSGRATGGEQFF

length: 15
V: TRBV27
J: TRBJ2-3
CDR3: CASRGQGRFADTQYF

length: 17
V: TRBV14
J: TRBJ2-1
CDR3: CASSQLPVGSSYNEQFF

length: 14
V: TRBV7-8
J: TRBJ2-7
CDR3: CASSPTLDPYEQYF

length: 14
V: TRBV11-2
J: TRBJ2-1
CDR3: CASSPGGQWDEQFF